This T cell receptor beta chain was captured in a study of T-cell memory formation after mild COVID-19 (dated by TCRdb to the early 2020s). In terms of the full investigation: TCR sequence clusters from the two donors were found to be largely donor specific. T-cell clones expanding and contracting after mild COVID-19 in two donors were tracked by longitudinal TCRalpha and TCRbeta repertoire sequencing. Two young, previously healthy adult volunteers, one female and one male, were included in the cohort.

General study outcomes and caveats: The second-wave clones that peaked on day 37 were not confirmed to be SARS-CoV-2 specific. From day 15 to 85, contracting clones showed balanced CD4/CD8 phenotypes, whereas a second wave of clones that expanded from day 15 to 37 leaned towards CD4+. Some responding clones were found in pre-infection memory, which suggests that pre-existing cross-reactive memory T cells took part in the SARS-CoV-2 response. The study covered only two mild cases, and larger cohorts including severe cases with pre-infection samples were considered necessary. Contracting CD4+ clones were located mainly in the CM and EM memory subsets, whereas CD8+ clones were found to be enriched in EMRA.

With respect to this clonotype: Its specific antigen is unknown. Per-base qualities were not stored, and no clone one base away is much larger.

Instrument on record: Illumina NovaSeq 6000. TCRalpha and TCRbeta cDNA libraries were built by 5'RACE with constant-segment primers, adding sample barcodes and unique molecular identifiers. RNA was extracted from every sample with Trizol reagent. The libraries were amplified in two PCR steps, and the second step added a second sample barcode and Illumina TruSeq adapters. Sequencing of libraries was performed on an Illumina NovaSeq with 2 x 150 bp paired-end reads. In the authors' own workflow: The reads were demultiplexed and collapsed into UMI-guided consensus sequences using migec v1.2.7. Using mixcr v2.1.11, UMI consensuses were aligned to TRA and TRB V and J templates and then assembled into clonotypes. A clonotype was counted as expanded or contracted only when both edgeR and NoisET called the clonotype significant, with the noise models trained on biological replicates. For edgeR calls, the thresholds were a false discovery rate-adjusted p below 0.01 and a log2 fold-change of 1. PCA with hierarchical clustering of max-normalized trajectories of the 1000 most abundant clonotypes was used as exploratory dynamics analysis. Each responding clone was given a CD4 or CD8 phenotype based on the CD4+ and CD8+ repertoires, which had been sequenced separately. TCRdb took the public reads, trimmed them with fastp at Q25, ran MiXCR for clone calling and kept in-frame beta chains. Under each unique CDR3 protein, matching rows form one entry showing the most common genes and DNA. The V and J calls reflect TCRdb's pipeline rather than the authors' work. This sample lists a few hundred thousand distinct CDR3 sequences; more than 20% were detected once. The ten top clones hold roughly an eighth of the sample.

From the germline V gene, CDR1 is SGHAT and CDR2 is FQNNGV. At the junction V is shortened by 2 bases and J by 12 bases, with 15 bases in between. From cysteine to phenylalanine, the CDR3 is 13 amino acids long. The DNA shown is the 39-base CDR3, in frame from base 1. PBMCs were isolated by Ficoll-Paque density gradient centrifugation. The receptor chain draws on TRBV11-2 and TRBJ2-3, with the D segment identity uncertain. The TCR comes from an adult woman who had mild COVID-19 (a few samples of this study predate the infection). The sample titles of this study are shuffled in the database, so cell type and time point are left out; the donor was told from shared clones. The sample taken for sequencing was PBMCs or a T cell subset sorted from them (not recorded which). The CDR3 corresponds to CASSLPGQIIQYF. The DNA sequence is as follows: TGTGCCAGCAGCTTACCCGGTCAAATCATTCAGTATTTT.